These T cell receptor beta chains were read from a single sample in a study of beta chain features in type 1 diabetes. The table came from immunoSEQ multiplex PCR; TCRdb's copy has only in-frame clones and leaves some out. Of around 150,000 clones listed, under 9.5% are singletons. The sample was central memory CD4+ T cells from blood. These receptors were taken from a man aged 18-30 years in good health. Each CDR3 is given with its conserved first and last residue. D genes are given only for firm matches. Clone size is given for some rows only: seen once, a few or many times, or a class if the clone is expanded.

>TRBJ1-6|TRBV5-1|.|few
CASTFDGGMNSPLHF
TGCGCCAGCACCTTCGACGGGGGGATGAATTCACCCCTCCACTTT
>TRBJ1-2|TRBV19|TRBD1|.
CASSIDLGQINYGYTF
TGTGCCAGTAGTATAGATCTGGGACAGATCAACTATGGCTACACCTTC
>TRBJ2-1|TRBV19|TRBD2|.
CASSIWTPQAGVTYNEQFF
TGTGCCAGTAGTATTTGGACCCCGCAAGCGGGGGTGACCTACAATGAGCAGTTCTTC
>TRBJ2-5|TRBV2|TRBD2|few
CASSRTSGKETQYF
TGTGCCAGCAGTCGGACTAGCGGGAAAGAGACCCAGTACTTC
>TRBJ2-3|TRBV5-4|.|.
CASSQAVRSSGTDTQYF
TGCGCCAGCAGCCAAGCGGTCCGGTCTAGCGGCACAGATACGCAGTATTTT
>TRBJ2-7|TRBV7-2|TRBD1|many
CASRPGQRSYEQYF
TGTGCCAGCAGACCGGGACAGCGCTCCTACGAGCAGTACTTC
>TRBJ2-1|TRBV21-1|.|.
CASSTRTSTTYNEQFF
TGTGCCAGCAGCACCCGGACTAGCACAACCTACAATGAGCAGTTCTTC
>TRBJ2-1|TRBV29-1|.|many
CSVESRGSYNEQFF
TGCAGCGTTGAAAGTCGGGGGTCCTACAATGAGCAGTTCTTC
>TRBJ2-7|TRBV5-4|.|.
CASSQEQGSDEQYF
TGCGCCAGCAGCCAAGAACAGGGTAGCGACGAGCAGTACTTC
>TRBJ2-5|TRBV7-9|.|few
CASSFSQGQETQYF
TGTGCCAGCAGCTTTTCACAGGGCCAAGAGACCCAGTACTTC
>TRBJ2-5|TRBV2|TRBD2|few
CASIRREVGETQYF
TGTGCCAGCATACGGCGGGAGGTTGGTGAGACCCAGTACTTC
>TRBJ2-3|TRBV25-1|TRBD2|few
CASSDPLGGRSTDTQYF
TGTGCCAGCAGTGACCCTTTGGGGGGGAGAAGCACAGATACGCAGTATTTT
>TRBJ2-1|TRBV5-4|TRBD2|few
CASSRTSGEYNEQFF
TGTGCCAGCAGCCGGACTAGCGGGGAGTACAATGAGCAGTTCTTC
>TRBJ2-5|TRBV28|TRBD2|many
CAIGNQAGGGETQYF
TGTGCCATCGGAAATCAAGCGGGGGGCGGAGAGACCCAGTACTTC
>TRBJ2-7|TRBV5-1|TRBD1|few
CASSLAGTVYEQYF
TGCGCCAGCAGCTTGGCCGGGACAGTCTACGAGCAGTACTTC
>TRBJ2-2|TRBV7-3|TRBD1|.
CASSLYRGSGELFF
TGTGCCAGCAGCTTATACAGGGGATCCGGGGAGCTGTTTTTT
>TRBJ2-3|TRBV19|.|.
CASTLLGDPSTDTQYF
TGTGCCAGTACCTTACTAGGAGATCCTAGCACAGATACGCAGTATTTT
>TRBJ2-7|TRBV18|.|.
CASSPAASYEQYF
TGTGCCAGCTCACCGGCGGCCTCCTACGAGCAGTACTTC
>TRBJ2-1|TRBV7-7|.|few
CASSLAGGNEQFF
TGTGCCAGCAGCTTAGCAGGGGGCAATGAGCAGTTCTTC
>TRBJ2-4|TRBV4-3|.|.
CASSQDPQPLAKNIQYF
TGCGCCAGCAGCCAAGATCCCCAACCACTAGCCAAAAACATTCAGTACTTC
>TRBJ1-1|TRBV11-2|.|.
CASSLEGEAFF
TGTGCCAGCAGCTTAGAAGGAGAGGCTTTCTTT
>TRBJ1-4|TRBV15|.|.
CATSRDKGAGEKLFF
TGTGCCACCAGCAGAGATAAAGGGGCAGGGGAAAAACTGTTTTTT
>TRBJ2-5|TRBV7-2|TRBD2|.
CASSLEGLAGGGETQYF
TGTGCCAGCAGCTTAGAGGGACTAGCGGGGGGGGGTGAGACCCAGTACTTC